The 20 T cell receptor beta chains listed next were all sequenced from one sample in a study of blood T cell repertoires in COVID-19. This table comes from immunoSEQ multiplex PCR, and its TCRdb copy is limited to in-frame clones, with some not included. The repertoire holds about 63,000 clones, with approximately 80% as singletons. Source material: PBMCs or T cells enriched from blood (not recorded which). The receptors stem from a woman in her 40s with acute COVID-19.

The rearrangement uses TRBV11-3 and TRBJ2-2, with D unresolved. V lost 2 bases, J lost 3 bases, and 10 bases lay in between. The CDR3 length is 15 residues. The V gene's germline CDR1 is SGHNT and CDR2 YENEEA. In DNA, the CDR3 is TGTGCCAGCAGCTTACACTCGCAGGACACCGGGGAGCTGTTTTTT. It is translated as CASSLHSQDTGELFF.

The rearrangement joins TRBV28 to TRBJ1-1; D possibly corresponds to TRBD1 (6 bases). Germline V gene data show CDR1 as MDHEN and CDR2 as SYDVKM. Trimming removed 7 bases from V and 1 base from J, with 10 bases in between. CDR3 length: 13 residues. The CDR3 DNA reads TGTGCCAGCATTACACAGGGGAACACTGAAGCTTTCTTT. It is translated as CASITQGNTEAFF.

The CDR3 here is CSVEALGTPTDTQYF. In nucleotides, the CDR3 is TGCAGCGTTGAAGCCTTGGGGACTCCCACAGATACGCAGTATTTT. This chain uses TRBV29-1 with TRBJ2-3; possibly TRBD2 for D (6 bases). Deletions cut 1 base from V and 2 bases from J, with 13 bases between. Germline CDR1 and CDR2: SQVTM and ANQGSEA. The CDR3 totals 15 residues.

A single count supports this clone. The chain carries TRBV19 and TRBJ2-7; 8 bases line up with TRBD1. V lost 5 bases and J lost 5; bases outside the gene matches: 8. CDR1 is LNHDA, CDR2 SQIVND, per germline (reference sequence). This CDR3 comprises 14 residues. The CDR3 reads CASSWQGALDEQYF. The CDR3 nucleotides read TGTGCCAGTAGTTGGCAGGGGGCGCTCGACGAGCAGTACTTC.

This chain joins TRBV5-1 and TRBJ2-1; perhaps TRBD1 as D (5 bases). Germline V lookup: CDR1 SGHRS, CDR2 YFSETQ. With 0 bases removed from V and 9 bases from J, the gap between germline ends came to 22 bases. The CDR3 totals 17 residues. The CDR3 DNA follows: TGCGCCAGCAGCTTGGCCGTAGGGGCCCTAGGCGGTAGTGAGCAGTTCTTC. Translation gives CASSLAVGALGGSEQFF.

The chain couples TRBV6-5 to TRBJ1-4; unclear D gene. CDR3 length equals 13 residues. Trimming cost V 6 bases and J 5 bases, with 10 bases left between them. In germline, CDR1 is MNHEY, CDR2 SVGAGI. CDR3 in amino acids: CASSHVRNEKLFF. DNA for the CDR3: TGTGCCAGCAGCCATGTCAGGAATGAAAAACTGTTTTTT.

The chain couples TRBV19 to TRBJ1-6, with D uncertain. Germline V lookup: CDR1 LNHDA, CDR2 SQIVND (reference sequence). The CDR3 runs 13 residues. The V gene lost 2 bases and the J gene lost 8 bases, with 7 bases spanning the gap. DNA for the CDR3: TGTGCCAGTAGTATAAACAGCTATTCACCCCTCCACTTT. Its protein product is CASSINSYSPLHF.

This clone has a handful of counts. This chain joins TRBV24-1 and TRBJ1-2; TRBD1 agrees at 8 bases. CDR3 length: 13 residues. V trimming: 3 bases; J trimming: 8 bases; junction bases outside the gene matches: 4. The germline V gene encodes CDR1 KGHDR and CDR2 SFDVKD. The CDR3 is CATSDGQGRGYTF. The CDR3 DNA reads TGTGCCACCAGTGATGGACAGGGCCGCGGCTACACCTTC.

The chain links TRBV11-2 to TRBJ1-1; 7 positions agree with TRBD1. The CDR3 loop spans 14 amino acids. The germline V gene encodes CDR1 SGHAT and CDR2 FQNNGV. V shed 5 bases, J shed 6 bases, and the junction held 9 bases outside the gene matches. CDR3: CASSQDRLSSEAFF. Here the CDR3 DNA reads TGTGCCAGCAGCCAGGACAGGTTAAGTTCTGAAGCTTTCTTT.

The rearrangement uses TRBV11-2 and TRBJ2-3; perhaps TRBD2 as D (5 bases). This CDR3 has 17 residues. The V gene lost 3 bases and the J gene lost 0 bases, with 16 bases spanning the gap. Germline values: CDR1 SGHAT, CDR2 FQNNGV. This chain's CDR3 is CASSLWGEAVSTDTQYF. Here the CDR3 DNA reads TGTGCCAGCAGCTTGTGGGGAGAGGCCGTGAGCACAGATACGCAGTATTTT.

V and J are TRBV2 and TRBJ1-5; perhaps TRBD1 as D (6 bases). The germline gives CDR1 SNHLY, CDR2 FYNNEI. The CDR3 length is 12 residues. The V end was cut by 5 bases, the J end by 9 bases, with 11 bases between. The CDR3 spells CASSQGIRPQHF. The CDR3 bases are TGTGCCAGCAGTCAGGGGATACGGCCCCAGCATTTT. The variable domain in full, with the rest retrieved from reference TRBV2 and TRBJ1-5, is EPEVTQTPSHQVTQMGQEVILRCVPISNHLYFYWYRQILGQKVEFLVSFYNNEISEKSEIFDDQFSVERPDGSNFTLKIRSTKLEDSAMYFCASSQGIRPQHFGDGTRLSIL.

This clone was seen a single time. The rearrangement uses TRBV10-2 and TRBJ1-6; no clear D gene. This CDR3 spans 11 amino acids. Germline V gene lookup returns CDR1 WSHSY and CDR2 SAAADI. V shed 0 bases and J shed 13 bases, with 4 bases lying between them. Here the CDR3 DNA reads TGCGCCAGCAGTGAGTCCTTCCCCCTCCACTTT. Protein sequence: CASSESFPLHF.

This chain connects TRBV27 to TRBJ1-2, with 10 nucleotides matching TRBD1. The CDR3 contains 16 residues. CDR1 MNHEY and CDR2 SMNVEV come from the germline V gene (reference sequence). V was clipped by 5 bases and J by 9 bases; unmatched bases: 15. CDR3 residues: CASSTLNRDRGFRYTF. The CDR3 nucleotides are TGTGCCAGCAGTACCTTAAACCGGGACAGGGGTTTCCGCTACACCTTC.

J is TRBJ2-6 and V is TRBV6-5, with D possibly TRBD1 on 6 matching bases. Trimming took off 2 bases at V and 4 bases at J, with 12 bases between the two ends. CDR1 MNHEY and CDR2 SVGAGI come from the germline V gene. The CDR3 spans 16 residues. CDR3 sequence (DNA): TGTGCCAGCAGTTACGCAGCAGGGGTCGGGGCCAACGTCCTGACTTTC. Its translation: CASSYAAGVGANVLTF.

The V gene is TRBV3-1 (or the pseudogene TRBV3-2), the J gene TRBJ1-2; possibly TRBD1 for D (5 bases). The CDR3 spans 15 residues. The V end lost 0 bases, the J end lost 8 bases, and 16 bases lay between the germline ends. Germline assignment: CDR1 LGHDT and CDR2 YNNKEL (reference sequence). In nucleotides, the CDR3 is TGTGCCAGCAGCCAAGATCACGGGGGAGTTGGGGGCTACACCTTC. It encodes CASSQDHGGVGGYTF.

This clone was detected only once. This chain uses TRBV9 with TRBJ2-1, with TRBD2 matching over 10 bases. The CDR3 loop spans 15 amino acids. Germline loops: CDR1 SGDLS, CDR2 YYNGEE. Trimming removed 0 bases from V and 5 bases from J; junction bases left unmatched: 2. For the CDR3, the DNA is TGTGCCAGCAGCGTAGGACTAGCGGGTAACAATGAGCAGTTCTTC. It codes for CASSVGLAGNNEQFF.

The gene calls are TRBV12-3 or TRBV12-4 and TRBJ1-1, with 8 nucleotides matching TRBD1. The junction had 8 bases not matched to a gene; V was cut back by 10 bases and J by 7 bases. This CDR3 is 12 amino acids long. CDR3 DNA sequence: TGTGCCACACAAAGACAGGGGATTGAAGCTTTCTTT. Its translation is CATQRQGIEAFF.

This clone was detected only a few times. The rearrangement links TRBV15 to TRBJ2-6; no definite D call. The CDR3 extends over 15 amino acids. The germline V and J ends were trimmed by 5 bases and 4 bases, with 12 bases remaining between them. CDR1 is LNHNV and CDR2 is YYDKDF in the germline V gene (reference sequence). The CDR3, as DNA: TGTGCCACCAGCGGCCTAACAGAGGGGGCCAACGTCCTGACTTTC. Protein product: CATSGLTEGANVLTF.

The chain carries TRBV9 and TRBJ1-2, with 9 bases matching TRBD1. The V gene's germline CDR1 is SGDLS and CDR2 YYNGEE. The CDR3 has 18 residues. V shed 0 bases, J shed 6 bases, and the junction held 15 bases outside the gene matches. CDR3 in amino acids: CASSVATGWTGVKDGYTF. CDR3 bases: TGTGCCAGCAGCGTAGCTACGGGGTGGACAGGGGTAAAGGATGGCTACACCTTC.

This clone was found a few times. V usage is TRBV19 and J usage is TRBJ1-3; D gene uncertain. The germline V and J ends were trimmed by 5 bases and 0 bases, with 14 bases remaining between them. The germline V gene has CDR1 LNHDA and CDR2 SQIVND (reference sequence). This CDR3 is 16 amino acids long. The CDR3 sequence: CASSDLRGSSGNTIYF. DNA for the CDR3: TGTGCCAGTAGTGACCTCCGCGGTTCCTCTGGAAACACCATATATTTT. Full variable domain (outside the CDR3, taken from reference TRBV19 and TRBJ1-3): DGGITQSPKYLFRKEGQNVTLSCEQNLNHDAMYWYRQDPGQGLRLIYYSQIVNDFQKGDIAEGYSVSREKKESFPLTVTSAQKNPTAFYLCASSDLRGSSGNTIYFGEGSWLTVV.